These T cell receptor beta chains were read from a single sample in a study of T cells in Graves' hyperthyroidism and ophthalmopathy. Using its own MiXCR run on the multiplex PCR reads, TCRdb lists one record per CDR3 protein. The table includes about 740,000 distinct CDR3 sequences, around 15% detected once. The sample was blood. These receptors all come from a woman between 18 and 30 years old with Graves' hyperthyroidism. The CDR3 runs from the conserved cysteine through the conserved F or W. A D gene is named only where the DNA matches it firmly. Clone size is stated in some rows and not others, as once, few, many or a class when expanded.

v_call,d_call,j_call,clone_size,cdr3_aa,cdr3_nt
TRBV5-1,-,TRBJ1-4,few,CASSLEQNEKLFF,TGCGCCAGCAGCTTGGAACAAAATGAAAAACTGTTTTTT
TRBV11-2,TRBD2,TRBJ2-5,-,CASRREVQETQYF,TGTGCCAGCAGGCGGGAGGTTCAAGAGACCCAGTACTTC
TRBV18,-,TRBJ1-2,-,CASSPLDGNYGYTF,TGTGCCAGCTCACCATTAGACGGGAACTATGGCTACACCTTC
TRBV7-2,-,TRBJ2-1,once,CASSSGLDFGEQFF,TGTGCCAGCAGCTCCGGTCTAGATTTCGGCGAGCAGTTCTTC
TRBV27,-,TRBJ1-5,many,CASSISDSNQPQHF,TGTGCCAGCAGTATATCCGACAGCAATCAGCCCCAGCATTTT
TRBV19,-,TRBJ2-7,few,CASSMLNEQYF,TGTGCCAGTAGTATGCTGAACGAGCAGTACTTC
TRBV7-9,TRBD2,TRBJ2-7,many,CASSRRLAGHTYEQYF,TGTGCCAGCAGCCGGAGACTAGCGGGTCACACCTACGAGCAGTACTTC
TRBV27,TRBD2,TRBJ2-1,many,CASSPLGGAGAHEQFF,TGTGCCAGCAGTCCCCTGGGGGGAGCGGGAGCCCATGAGCAGTTCTTC
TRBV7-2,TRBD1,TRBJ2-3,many,CASSRRRDRGDTQYF,TGTGCCAGCAGCCGGCGACGGGACAGGGGAGATACGCAGTATTTT
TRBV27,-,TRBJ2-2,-,CASSRIRGAGELFF,TGTGCCAGCAGTAGAATCAGGGGAGCCGGGGAGCTGTTTTTT
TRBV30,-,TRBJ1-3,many,CALGSGGNTIYF,TGTGCCTTGGGCTCAGGTGGAAACACCATATATTTT
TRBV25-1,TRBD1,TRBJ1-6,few,CASSGQGSYNSPLHF,TGTGCCAGCAGTGGACAGGGATCTTATAATTCACCCCTCCACTTT
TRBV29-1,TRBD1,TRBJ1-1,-,CSVDRTGTTEAFF,TGCAGCGTTGACCGGACAGGGACAACTGAAGCTTTCTTT
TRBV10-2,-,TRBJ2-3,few,CASSESSLGVNTQYF,TGCGCCAGCAGTGAGTCGAGTCTGGGGGTGAATACGCAGTATTTT
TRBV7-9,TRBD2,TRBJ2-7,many,CASSSLAGVRVYEQYF,TGTGCCAGCAGCTCCCTAGCGGGAGTTAGGGTCTACGAGCAGTACTTC
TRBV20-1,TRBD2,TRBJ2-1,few,CSAMVAGTRYEQFF,TGCAGTGCTATGGTAGCGGGAACTAGATATGAGCAGTTCTTC
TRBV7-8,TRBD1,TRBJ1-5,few,CASSPLGDRDILGSNQPQHF,TGTGCCAGCAGCCCACTGGGGGACAGGGATATTTTAGGGAGCAATCAGCCCCAGCATTTT
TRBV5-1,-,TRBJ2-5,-,CASSHTSPAQETQYF,TGCGCCAGCAGCCATACTAGTCCGGCCCAAGAGACCCAGTACTTC
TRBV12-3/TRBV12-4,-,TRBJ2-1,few,CASSLGRRAEFF,TGTGCCAGCAGTTTAGGACGGCGAGCGGAGTTCTTC
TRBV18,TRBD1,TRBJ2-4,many,CASSPARGHSIQYF,TGTGCCAGCTCACCGGCCAGGGGGCATTCCATTCAGTACTTC
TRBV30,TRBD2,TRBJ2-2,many,CAWSLRGVRNTGELFF,TGTGCCTGGAGTCTACGGGGGGTCCGCAACACCGGGGAGCTGTTTTTT
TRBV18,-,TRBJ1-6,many,CASRRGYESPLHF,TGTGCCAGCCGGCGAGGGTATGAGTCACCCCTCCACTTT
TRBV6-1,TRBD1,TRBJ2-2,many,CASSSDRRRRTGELFF,TGTGCCAGCAGTTCGGACAGGCGAAGGAGGACCGGGGAGCTGTTTTTT
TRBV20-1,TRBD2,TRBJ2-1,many,CSAPRTSGSYNEQFF,TGCAGTGCTCCAAGGACTAGCGGATCCTACAATGAGCAGTTCTTC
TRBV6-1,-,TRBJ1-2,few,CASGTAPYGYTF,TGTGCCAGCGGCACCGCTCCCTATGGCTACACCTTC
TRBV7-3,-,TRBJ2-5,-,CASSLRGTRGETQYF,TGTGCCAGCAGCTTAAGGGGCACCCGGGGGGAGACCCAGTACTTC
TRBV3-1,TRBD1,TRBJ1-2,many,CASSQDRGSGYTF,TGTGCCAGCAGCCAAGACAGGGGGTCTGGCTACACCTTC
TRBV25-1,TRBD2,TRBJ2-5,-,CASSEGTRETQYF,TGTGCCAGCAGTGAAGGGACTAGGGAGACCCAGTACTTC
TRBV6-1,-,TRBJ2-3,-,CASKRDGGADTQYF,TGTGCCAGCAAGAGGGACGGAGGGGCGGATACGCAGTATTTT
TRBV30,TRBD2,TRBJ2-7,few,CAWSWPGGLNEQYF,TGTGCCTGGAGTTGGCCGGGAGGGTTAAACGAGCAGTACTTC
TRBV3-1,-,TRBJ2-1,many,CASSRGWNEQFF,TGTGCCAGCAGCCGGGGTTGGAATGAGCAGTTCTTC
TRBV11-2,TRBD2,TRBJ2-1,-,CASSSDPGLDYRGEQFF,TGTGCCAGCAGCTCCGATCCGGGACTAGACTACCGCGGTGAGCAGTTCTTC
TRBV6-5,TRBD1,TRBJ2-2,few,CASSYPRTGRAGELFF,TGTGCCAGCAGTTACCCTCGGACAGGGCGGGCCGGGGAGCTGTTTTTT
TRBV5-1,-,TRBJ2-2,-,CASSFPGAGELFF,TGCGCCAGCAGCTTCCCGGGAGCCGGGGAGCTGTTTTTT
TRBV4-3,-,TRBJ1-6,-,CASSQDSPRGSNSPLHF,TGCGCCAGCAGCCAAGATTCCCCCCGGGGGTCGAATTCACCCCTCCACTTT
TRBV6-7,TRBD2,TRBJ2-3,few,CASTKRTSGTDTQYF,TGTGCCAGCACCAAAAGGACTAGCGGGACAGATACGCAGTATTTT
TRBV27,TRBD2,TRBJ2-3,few,CASRISGVGTDTQYF,TGTGCCAGCAGGATTAGCGGGGTTGGGACAGATACGCAGTATTTT
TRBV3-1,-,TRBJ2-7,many,CASGEQSYEQYF,TGTGCCAGCGGGGAACAGTCCTACGAGCAGTACTTC
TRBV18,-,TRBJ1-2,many,CASSPSGSLYGYTF,TGTGCCAGCTCACCTTCCGGGAGCCTCTATGGCTACACCTTC
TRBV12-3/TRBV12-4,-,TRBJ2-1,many,CASSFTEAYNEQFF,TGTGCCAGCAGCTTTACAGAAGCCTACAATGAGCAGTTCTTC
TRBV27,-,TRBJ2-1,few,CASRRGTAGGNEQFF,TGTGCCAGCAGACGGGGGACTGCTGGGGGCAATGAGCAGTTCTTC
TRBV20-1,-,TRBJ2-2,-,CSAIDRNTGELFF,TGCAGTGCTATAGATAGGAACACCGGGGAGCTGTTTTTT
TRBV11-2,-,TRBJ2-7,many,CASSYYEQYF,TGTGCCAGCAGCTATTACGAGCAGTACTTC
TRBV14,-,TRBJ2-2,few,CASSHQGGGTGELFF,TGTGCCAGCAGCCACCAGGGTGGTGGCACCGGGGAGCTGTTTTTT
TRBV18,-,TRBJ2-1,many,CASRLTSSNEQFF,TGTGCCAGCCGCTTAACCTCGAGTAATGAGCAGTTCTTC
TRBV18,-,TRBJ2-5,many,CASSPPARETQYF,TGTGCCAGCTCACCACCCGCCAGGGAGACCCAGTACTTC
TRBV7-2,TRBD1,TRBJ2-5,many,CASSTRGGQGRGGTQYF,TGTGCCAGCAGCACCAGGGGGGGACAGGGCAGGGGAGGGACCCAGTACTTC
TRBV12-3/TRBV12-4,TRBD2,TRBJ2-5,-,CASSYRTSGSETQYF,TGTGCCAGCAGTTACCGGACTAGCGGGAGTGAGACCCAGTACTTC
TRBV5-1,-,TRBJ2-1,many,CASPFLVSNNEQFF,TGCGCCAGCCCCTTCCTAGTTAGTAACAATGAGCAGTTCTTC
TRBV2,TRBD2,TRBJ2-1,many,CASSDTPGTSGTNEQFF,TGTGCCAGCAGTGATACCCCCGGGACTAGCGGGACGAATGAGCAGTTCTTC
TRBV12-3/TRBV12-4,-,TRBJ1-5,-,CASSLVTMNQPQHF,TGTGCCAGCAGTTTAGTTACAATGAATCAGCCCCAGCATTTT
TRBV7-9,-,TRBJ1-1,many,CASSLVPEAFF,TGTGCCAGCAGCTTAGTTCCTGAAGCTTTCTTT
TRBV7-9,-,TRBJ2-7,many,CASSPRSYEQYF,TGTGCCAGCAGCCCGAGAAGCTACGAGCAGTACTTC
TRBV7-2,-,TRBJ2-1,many,CASSLRPLAGLSYNEQFF,TGTGCCAGCAGCTTACGGCCACTAGCTGGTCTCTCCTACAATGAGCAGTTCTTC